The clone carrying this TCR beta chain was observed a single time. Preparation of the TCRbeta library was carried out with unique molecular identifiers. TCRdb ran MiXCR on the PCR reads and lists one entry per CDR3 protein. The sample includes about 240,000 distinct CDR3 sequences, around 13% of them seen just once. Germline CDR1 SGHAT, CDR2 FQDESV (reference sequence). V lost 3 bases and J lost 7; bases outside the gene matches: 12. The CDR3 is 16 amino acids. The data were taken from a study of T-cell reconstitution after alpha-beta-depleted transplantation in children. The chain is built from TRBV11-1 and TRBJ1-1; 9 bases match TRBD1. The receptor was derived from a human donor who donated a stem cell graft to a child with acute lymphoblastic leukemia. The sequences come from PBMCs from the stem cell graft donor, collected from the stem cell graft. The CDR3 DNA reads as TGTGCCAGCAGCTTCCCCCGAGTACAGGGGGCGAGTGAAGCTTTCTTT. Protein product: CASSFPRVQGASEAFF.